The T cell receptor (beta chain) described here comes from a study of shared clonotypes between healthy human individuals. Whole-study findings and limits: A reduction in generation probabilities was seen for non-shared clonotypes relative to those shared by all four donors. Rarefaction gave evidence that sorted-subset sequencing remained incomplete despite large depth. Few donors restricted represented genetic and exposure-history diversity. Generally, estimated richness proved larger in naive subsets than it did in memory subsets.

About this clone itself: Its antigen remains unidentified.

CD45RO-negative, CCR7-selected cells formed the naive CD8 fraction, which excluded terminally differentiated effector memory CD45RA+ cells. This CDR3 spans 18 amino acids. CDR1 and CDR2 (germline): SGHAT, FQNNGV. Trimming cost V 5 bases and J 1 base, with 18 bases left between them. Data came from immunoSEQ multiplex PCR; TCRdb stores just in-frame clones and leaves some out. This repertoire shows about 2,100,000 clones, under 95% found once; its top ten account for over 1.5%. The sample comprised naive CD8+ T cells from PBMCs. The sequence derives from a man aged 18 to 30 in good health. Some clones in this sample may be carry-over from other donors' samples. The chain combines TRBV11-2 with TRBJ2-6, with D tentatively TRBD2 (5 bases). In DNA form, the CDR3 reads TGTGCCAGCAGCAATACCCCCGGACGCGGGTCTGGGGCCAACGTCCTGACTTTC. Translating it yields CASSNTPGRGSGANVLTF.